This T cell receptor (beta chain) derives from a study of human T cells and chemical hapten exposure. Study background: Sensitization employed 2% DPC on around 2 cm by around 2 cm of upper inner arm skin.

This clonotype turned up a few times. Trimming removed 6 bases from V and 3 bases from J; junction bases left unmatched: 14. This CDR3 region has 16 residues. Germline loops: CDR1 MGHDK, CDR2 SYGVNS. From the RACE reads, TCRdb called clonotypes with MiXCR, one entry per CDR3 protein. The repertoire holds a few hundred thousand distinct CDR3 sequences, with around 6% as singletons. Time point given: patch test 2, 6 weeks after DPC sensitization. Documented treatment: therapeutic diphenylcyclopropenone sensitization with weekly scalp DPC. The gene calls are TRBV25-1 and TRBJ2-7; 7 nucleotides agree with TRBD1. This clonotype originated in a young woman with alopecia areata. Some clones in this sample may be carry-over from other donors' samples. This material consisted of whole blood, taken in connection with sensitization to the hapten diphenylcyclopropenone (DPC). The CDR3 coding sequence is TGTGCCAGCAGGGTGTCTAAGGAAGGGGGCTTCTACGAGCAGTACTTC. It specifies CASRVSKEGGFYEQYF.